The 10 T cell receptor beta chains listed next were all sequenced from one sample in a study of T-cell memory formation after mild COVID-19. TCRdb re-called the 5' RACE reads with MiXCR, one entry per CDR3 protein. This table has roughly 340,000 distinct CDR3 sequences, 20% to 25% appearing once. Sequenced input: PBMCs or a T cell subset sorted from them (not recorded which). These receptors were obtained from a young man who had mild COVID-19 (a few samples of this study predate the infection). Cell type and time point are not known.

This clonotype came up a few times. The V and J genes are TRBV6-5 and TRBJ2-2, with a weak D call TRBD2 (6 bases). The germline V gene encodes CDR1 MNHEY and CDR2 SVGAGI. V was trimmed by 5 bases and J by 0 bases, leaving 13 bases between them. This CDR3 is built from 16 residues. Written as DNA, the CDR3 is TGTGCCAGCAGTCCGGCGCGGGGCGCGAACACCGGGGAGCTGTTTTTT. Residues: CASSPARGANTGELFF.

There are a few counts of this clonotype. The chain links TRBV7-2 to TRBJ1-2, with D uncertain. V was clipped by 1 base and J by 7 bases, with 10 bases between them. This CDR3 is 13 amino acids long. Germline values: CDR1 SGHTA, CDR2 FQGNSA. CDR3 coding DNA: TGTGCCAGCAGCTTAGTCTCGGGTGGTGGCTACACCTTC. Amino acids: CASSLVSGGGYTF.

In its sample, this clonotype was seen a few times. This chain links TRBV7-9 with TRBJ2-7, with no clear D. Germline CDR1 and CDR2: SEHNR and FQNEAQ (reference sequence). The CDR3 has 12 residues. The V end lost 2 bases, the J end lost 2 bases, and 4 bases lay between the germline ends. This CDR3 is CASSLTTYEQYF. The CDR3 region has the DNA TGTGCCAGCAGCTTAACCACCTACGAGCAGTACTTC.

This clonotype has only a few counts. The V gene is TRBV7-8, the J gene TRBJ2-4, with 12 positions matching TRBD2. Germline assignment: CDR1 SGHVS and CDR2 FQNEAQ. The CDR3 runs 16 residues. Trimming cost V 5 bases and J 6 bases; bases outside gene matches: 8. CDR3 protein: CASSPRLAGALNIQYF. CDR3 in DNA: TGTGCCAGCAGCCCCCGACTAGCGGGGGCCCTAAACATTCAGTACTTC.

In this sample, this clonotype turned up a few times. V gene TRBV6-2 or TRBV6-3 combines with J gene TRBJ2-2; D is unresolved. V lost 0 bases to trimming and J lost 8 bases, with 16 bases between them. This CDR3 is built from 16 residues. The V gene's germline CDR1 is MNHEY and CDR2 SVGEGT. The chain's CDR3 is CASSYSVSDVTGELFF. The CDR3 DNA reads TGTGCCAGCAGTTACTCAGTTTCAGATGTCACAGGGGAGCTGTTTTTT.

This clonotype has more than one count but fewer than ten. V usage is TRBV27 and J usage is TRBJ2-7; 8 bases align to TRBD1. The CDR3 runs to 15 residues. Trimming took 6 bases from V and 6 from J; bases not matched to a gene: 13. Germline CDR1 and CDR2: MNHEY and SMNVEV (reference sequence). In nucleotides, the CDR3 is TGTGCCAGCAGGACAGGGGTCTTCGTAGCTGGCGAGCAGTACTTC. Translated, it gives CASRTGVFVAGEQYF.

This clonotype has ten or more counts. The CDR3 DNA follows: TGCAGTGCTAGAAAAGACAGGGTCGGTTCGAGGGCTAATGAAAAACTGTTTTTT. It specifies CSARKDRVGSRANEKLFF. This chain links TRBV20-1 with TRBJ1-4; 7 bases fit TRBD1. J lost 3 bases, V lost 2 bases, and 15 bases had no gene match. Germline assignment: CDR1 DFQATT and CDR2 SNEGSKA (reference sequence). CDR3 length: 18 amino acids.

This clonotype occurred many times. The V gene is TRBV4-2, the J gene TRBJ2-2; 8 bases are shared with TRBD2. This CDR3 has 16 amino acids. J lost 4 bases, V lost 0 bases, and 4 bases had no gene match. Germline CDR1 LGHNA, CDR2 YNFKEQ. The CDR3 spells CASSQDPGGATGELFF. In DNA, the CDR3 is TGTGCCAGCAGCCAAGATCCGGGGGGGGCCACCGGGGAGCTGTTTTTT.

The chain links TRBV20-1 to TRBJ2-3, with D hard to call. V shed 3 bases and J shed 0 bases, with 10 bases lying between them. The length of the CDR3 is 14 residues. Germline V gives CDR1 DFQATT, CDR2 SNEGSKA (reference sequence). CDR3 in DNA: TGCAGTGCTAGGCCGGCGGCTAGCACAGATACGCAGTATTTT. It specifies CSARPAASTDTQYF.

The chain has TRBV5-1 and TRBJ2-7; either TRBD1 or TRBD2 may supply D (5 bases each). This CDR3 region has 12 residues. V lost 4 bases and J 5 bases, leaving 10 bases between the germline ends. The germline CDR1 and CDR2 sequences are SGHRS and YFSETQ. CDR3 coding DNA: TGCGCCAGCAGCGCAGGGAGAAACGAGCAGTACTTC. It translates to CASSAGRNEQYF. Variable domain in full (rest from reference TRBV5-1 and TRBJ2-7): KAGVTQTPRYLIKTRGQQVTLSCSPISGHRSVSWYQQTPGQGLQFLFEYFSETQRNKGNFPGRFSGRQFSNSRSEMNVSTLELGDSALYLCASSAGRNEQYFGPGTRLTVT.